This TCR beta chain comes out of a study of T cell responses to AZD1222 COVID-19 vaccine. Findings and limits, study-wide: CD4 TCRs covered the whole spike, strongest at regions 160-218 and 743-854.

The germline V gene encodes CDR1 PRHDT and CDR2 FYEKMQ (reference sequence). With V trimmed by 5 bases and J by 1 base, 5 bases remained unmatched. The CDR3 is 14 residues long. Of note for this clone: Its antigen remains unidentified.

The data were produced by immunoSEQ multiplex PCR, yet TCRdb's version contains in-frame clones alone and is incomplete. This repertoire shows approximately 150,000 clones, roughly 88% found once; its top ten account for 5.4%. The sequence derives from an adult who received the MenACWY meningococcal vaccine as a control. The sequencing used peripheral blood, collected 28 days after the second dose of the MenACWY control vaccine. The chain carries TRBV13 and TRBJ2-7; 7 positions agree with TRBD1. In DNA, the CDR3 is TGTGCCAGCAGCCTTTACAGGGGATCCTACGAGCAGTACTTC. Translated: CASSLYRGSYEQYF.